Sequencing of this T cell receptor beta chain was carried out in a study of T cell repertoires in cytomegalovirus infection. TCRdb itself ran the reads through MiXCR, one entry per CDR3 protein. Found here are fewer than 900,000 distinct CDR3 sequences, just under 30% of them singletons; the top ten hold about an eighth. This CDR3 has 16 amino acids. CDR1 and CDR2 (germline): KGHSH, LQKENI. V lost 2 bases, J lost 2 bases, and 7 bases stayed unmatched. With respect to this clonotype: Its antigen is not known.

The sequenced sample was cultured CD8+ T cells from PBMCs, obtained from culture after CMV antigen stimulation. This chain links TRBV18 with TRBJ2-7, with 9 bases that match TRBD2. The origin of this receptor is a human donor in good health (CMV status not recorded). Some clones in this sample may be carry-over from other donors' samples. Here the CDR3 DNA reads TGTGCCAGCTCACCAGGTGCGATAGCGGGGGCCTACGAGCAGTACGTC. Amino acids: CASSPGAIAGAYEQYV.